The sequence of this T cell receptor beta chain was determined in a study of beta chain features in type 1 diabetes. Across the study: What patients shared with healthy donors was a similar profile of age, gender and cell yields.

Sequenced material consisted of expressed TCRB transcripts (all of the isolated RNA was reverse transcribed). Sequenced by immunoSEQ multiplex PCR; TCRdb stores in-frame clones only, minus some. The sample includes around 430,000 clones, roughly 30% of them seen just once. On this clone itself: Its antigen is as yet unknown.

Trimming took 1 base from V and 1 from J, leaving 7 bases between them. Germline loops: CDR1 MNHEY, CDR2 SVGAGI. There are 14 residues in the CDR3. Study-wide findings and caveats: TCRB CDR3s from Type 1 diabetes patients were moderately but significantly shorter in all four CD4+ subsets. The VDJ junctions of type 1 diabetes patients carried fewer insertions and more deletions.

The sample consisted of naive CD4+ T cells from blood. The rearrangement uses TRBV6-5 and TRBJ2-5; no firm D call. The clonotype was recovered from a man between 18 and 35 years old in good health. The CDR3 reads CASSYLAAQETQYF. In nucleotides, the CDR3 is TGTGCCAGCAGTTACTTGGCGGCCCAAGAGACCCAGTACTTC.